The entry below gives a single T cell receptor (beta chain) sequence along with its context. This sample is part of a study of patients and donors after allogeneic stem cell transplantation. After removal of 0 bases from V and 0 bases from J, the junction contained 4 bases not matched to a gene. Germline values: CDR1 GTSNPN, CDR2 SVGIG (reference sequence). This CDR3 spans 16 amino acids. A single record per CDR3 protein comes from TCRdb applying MiXCR to the RT-PCR reads. The sample shows hundreds of thousands of distinct CDR3 sequences, more than 35% of them seen only once. The chain carries TRBV30 and TRBJ2-3; 9 nucleotides agree with TRBD2. Sequences were obtained from blood, either unsorted or a sorted T cell fraction (not recorded which). This sequence was found in a human donor who was either an allogeneic HSCT recipient or a stem cell or donor lymphocyte infusion donor (not recorded which). It is not recorded whose cells these are; they may come from a transplant donor. CDR3 nucleotides: TGTGCCTGGAGTGTACTGGCGGGGGGGAGCACAGATACGCAGTATTTT. Translated, it gives CAWSVLAGGSTDTQYF.